This T cell receptor beta chain is drawn from a study of glioma-infiltrating T cells. The CDR3 length is 14 residues. Germline CDR1 is LGHNA and CDR2 is YNFKEQ. The V and J ends lost 2 bases and 3 bases, in that order; junction bases with no gene match: 4. This clonotype was counted a single time. The antigen is undetermined. Using RNA template, CDR3s of TCR alpha and beta were amplified with iRepertoire arm-PCR. TCRdb independently ran MiXCR on the multiplex PCR reads; one entry per CDR3 protein. Of around 140,000 distinct CDR3 sequences in the sample, about two fifths were seen once. General study results and limits: Tissue-blood divergence was below expectation in non-neoplastic patients, above in gliomas.

This sequence was found in a human donor with low-grade glioma or glioblastoma, undergoing nonglioma brain surgery, or in good health (not recorded which). Sequenced input: glioma tissue, nonneoplastic brain tissue, or PBMCs (not recorded which). V and J are TRBV4-2 and TRBJ2-7; 7 bases map to TRBD2. CDR3 region: CASSQQRDFYEQYF. CDR3 DNA: TGTGCCAGCAGCCAACAGCGGGATTTCTACGAGCAGTACTTC.